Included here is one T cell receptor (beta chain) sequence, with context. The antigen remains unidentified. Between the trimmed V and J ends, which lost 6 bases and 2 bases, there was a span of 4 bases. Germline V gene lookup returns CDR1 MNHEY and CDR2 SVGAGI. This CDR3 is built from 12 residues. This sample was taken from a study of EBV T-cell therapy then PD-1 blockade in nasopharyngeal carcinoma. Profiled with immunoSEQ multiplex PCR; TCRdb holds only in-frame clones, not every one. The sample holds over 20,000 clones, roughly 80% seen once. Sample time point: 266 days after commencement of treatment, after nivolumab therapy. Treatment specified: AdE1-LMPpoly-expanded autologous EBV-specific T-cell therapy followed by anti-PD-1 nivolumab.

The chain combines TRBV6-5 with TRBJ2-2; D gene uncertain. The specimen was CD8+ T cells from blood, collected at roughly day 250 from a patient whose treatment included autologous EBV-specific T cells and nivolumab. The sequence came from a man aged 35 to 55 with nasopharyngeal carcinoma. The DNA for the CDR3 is TGTGCCAGCAGGGTAAACACCGGGGAGCTGTTTTTT. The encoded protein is CASRVNTGELFF.